Listed below are T cell receptor beta chains from one sample, sequenced in a study of cytomegalovirus exposure and HLA in healthy donors. Sequencing was performed with immunoSEQ multiplex PCR; in TCRdb, only in-frame clones are kept and a portion is missing. Seen in this sample are 91,000 or so clones; the ten most common clones hold about 3.4%. Sequencing input: PBMCs. The receptors here all came from a woman aged 25-40 years in good health and CMV-seronegative. Both conserved end residues are part of each CDR3. The D gene is left open where the match is weak. Rows give clone size only sometimes, using once, few, many, or a class for an expanded clone.

TRBV14,.,TRBJ2-2,TRBD1,CASSHRTGGTGELFF,TGTGCCAGCAGCCACAGGACAGGGGGCACCGGGGAGCTGTTTTTT
TRBV4-2,medium-sized,TRBJ2-7,TRBD2,CASSQESGLAGGRSNEQYF,TGTGCCAGCAGCCAAGAATCGGGACTAGCGGGGGGGCGGTCGAACGAGCAGTACTTC
TRBV5-4,.,TRBJ2-7,TRBD1,CASSSQDRGLTYEQYF,TGTGCCAGCAGCTCTCAGGACAGGGGGCTTACTTACGAGCAGTACTTC
TRBV9,.,TRBJ1-1,TRBD1,CASRGQGDTEAFF,TGTGCCAGCAGGGGACAGGGAGACACTGAAGCTTTCTTT
TRBV28,.,TRBJ2-3,TRBD2,CASSLALAGSTDTQYF,TGTGCCAGCAGTTTAGCCCTAGCGGGGAGCACAGATACGCAGTATTTT
TRBV13,.,TRBJ2-7,.,CASSFRGGGPNSYEQYF,TGTGCCAGCAGCTTCAGAGGGGGGGGGCCAAACTCCTACGAGCAGTACTTC
TRBV28,.,TRBJ2-1,.,CASRPLLDNEQFF,TGTGCCAGCAGACCCCTTCTAGACAATGAGCAGTTCTTC
TRBV2,.,TRBJ1-2,.,CASSGQFYGYTF,TGTGCCAGCTCAGGACAGTTCTATGGCTACACCTTC
TRBV27,.,TRBJ1-1,TRBD1,CASTPDRATEAFF,TGTGCCAGCACCCCGGACAGGGCCACTGAAGCTTTCTTT
TRBV10-1,.,TRBJ2-2,.,CASSDTTGELFF,TGCGCCAGCAGTGATACAACCGGGGAGCTGTTTTTT
TRBV28,.,TRBJ2-2,TRBD1,CASSLGTGGTGELFF,TGTGCCAGCAGTTTGGGGACAGGGGGCACCGGGGAGCTGTTTTTT
TRBV5-1,.,TRBJ2-5,.,CASSLAAARQETQYF,TGCGCCAGCAGCTTGGCCGCGGCGAGACAAGAGACCCAGTACTTC
TRBV11-1,.,TRBJ1-4,TRBD1,CASSQGQGAEKLFF,TGTGCCAGCAGCCAAGGACAGGGGGCTGAAAAACTGTTTTTT
TRBV30,.,TRBJ1-2,TRBD1,CAWRGGTGVLWSYTF,TGTGCCTGGAGGGGTGGAACAGGGGTTCTATGGAGCTACACCTTC